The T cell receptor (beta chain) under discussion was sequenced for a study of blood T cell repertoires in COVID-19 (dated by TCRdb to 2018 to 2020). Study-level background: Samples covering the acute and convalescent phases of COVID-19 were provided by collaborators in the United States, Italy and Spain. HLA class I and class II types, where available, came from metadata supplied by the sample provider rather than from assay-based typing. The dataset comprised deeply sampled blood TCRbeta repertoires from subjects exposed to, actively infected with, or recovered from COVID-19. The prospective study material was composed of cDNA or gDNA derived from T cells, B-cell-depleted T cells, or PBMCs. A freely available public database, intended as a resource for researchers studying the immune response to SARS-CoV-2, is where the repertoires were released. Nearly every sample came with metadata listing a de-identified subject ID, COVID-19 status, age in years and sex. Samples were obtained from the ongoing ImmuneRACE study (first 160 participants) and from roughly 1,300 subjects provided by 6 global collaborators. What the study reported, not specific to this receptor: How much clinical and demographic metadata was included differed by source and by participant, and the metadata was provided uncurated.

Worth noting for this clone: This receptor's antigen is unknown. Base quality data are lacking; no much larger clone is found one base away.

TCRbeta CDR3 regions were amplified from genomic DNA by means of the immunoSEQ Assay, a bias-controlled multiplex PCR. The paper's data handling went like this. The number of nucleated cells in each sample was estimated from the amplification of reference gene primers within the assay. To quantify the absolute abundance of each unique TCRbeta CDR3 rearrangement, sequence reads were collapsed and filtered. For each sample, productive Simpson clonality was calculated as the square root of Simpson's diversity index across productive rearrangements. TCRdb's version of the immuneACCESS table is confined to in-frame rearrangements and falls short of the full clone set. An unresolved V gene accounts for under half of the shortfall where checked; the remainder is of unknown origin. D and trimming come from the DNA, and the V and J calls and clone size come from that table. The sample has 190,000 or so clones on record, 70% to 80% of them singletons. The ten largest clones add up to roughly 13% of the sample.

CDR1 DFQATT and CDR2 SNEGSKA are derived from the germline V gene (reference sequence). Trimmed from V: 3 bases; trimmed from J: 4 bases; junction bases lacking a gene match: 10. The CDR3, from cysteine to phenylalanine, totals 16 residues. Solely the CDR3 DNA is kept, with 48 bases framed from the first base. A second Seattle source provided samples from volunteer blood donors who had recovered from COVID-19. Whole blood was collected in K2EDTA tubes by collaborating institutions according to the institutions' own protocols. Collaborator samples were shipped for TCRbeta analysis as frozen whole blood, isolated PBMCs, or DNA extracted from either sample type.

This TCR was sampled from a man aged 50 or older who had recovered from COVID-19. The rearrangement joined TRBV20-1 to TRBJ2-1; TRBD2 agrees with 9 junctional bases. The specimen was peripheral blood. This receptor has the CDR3 CSASPPSGRLYNEQFF. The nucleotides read TGCAGTGCTAGTCCCCCGAGCGGGAGGTTATACAATGAGCAGTTCTTC.